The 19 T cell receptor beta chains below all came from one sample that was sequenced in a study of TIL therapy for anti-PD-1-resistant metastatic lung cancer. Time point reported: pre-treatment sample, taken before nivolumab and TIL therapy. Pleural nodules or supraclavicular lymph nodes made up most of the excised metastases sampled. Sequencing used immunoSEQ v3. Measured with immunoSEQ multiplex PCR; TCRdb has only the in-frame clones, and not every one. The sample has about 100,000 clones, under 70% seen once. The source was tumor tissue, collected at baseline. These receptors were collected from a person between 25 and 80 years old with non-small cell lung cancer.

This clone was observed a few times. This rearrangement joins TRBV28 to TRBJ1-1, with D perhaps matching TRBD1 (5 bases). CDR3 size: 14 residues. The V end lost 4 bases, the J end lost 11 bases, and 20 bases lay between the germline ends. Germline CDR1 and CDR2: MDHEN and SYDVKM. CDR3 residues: CASSSSGTTLRAFF. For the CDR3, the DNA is TGTGCCAGCAGTTCCTCCGGGACGACCTTAAGGGCTTTCTTT.

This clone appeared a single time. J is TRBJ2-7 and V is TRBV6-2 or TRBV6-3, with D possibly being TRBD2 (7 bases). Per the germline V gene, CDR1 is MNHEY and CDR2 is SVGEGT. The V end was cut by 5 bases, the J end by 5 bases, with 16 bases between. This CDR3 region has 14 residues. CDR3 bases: TGTGCCAGCAGTACCACTTCGGGGGGCCACGAGCAGTACTTC. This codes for CASSTTSGGHEQYF.

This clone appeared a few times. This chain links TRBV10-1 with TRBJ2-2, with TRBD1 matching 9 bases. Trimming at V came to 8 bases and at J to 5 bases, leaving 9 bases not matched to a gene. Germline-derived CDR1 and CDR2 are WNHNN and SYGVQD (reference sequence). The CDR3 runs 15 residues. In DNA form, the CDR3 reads TGCGCCAGCGCCCCCGGGACAGGGAGTACCGGGGAGCTGTTTTTT. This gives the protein CASAPGTGSTGELFF.

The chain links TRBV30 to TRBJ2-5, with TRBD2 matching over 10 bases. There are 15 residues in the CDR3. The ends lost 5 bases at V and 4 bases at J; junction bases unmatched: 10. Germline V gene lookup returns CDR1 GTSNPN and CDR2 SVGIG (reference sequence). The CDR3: CAWSGAGGARETQYF. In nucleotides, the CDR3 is TGTGCCTGGTCGGGAGCGGGGGGGGCCAGAGAGACCCAGTACTTC.

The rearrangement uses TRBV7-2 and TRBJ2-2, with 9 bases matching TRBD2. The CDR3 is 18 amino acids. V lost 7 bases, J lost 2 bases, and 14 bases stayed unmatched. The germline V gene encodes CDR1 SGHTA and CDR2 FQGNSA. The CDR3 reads CASKGGAGGPTNTGELFF. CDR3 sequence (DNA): TGTGCCAGCAAAGGCGGTGCGGGAGGGCCTACTAACACCGGGGAGCTGTTTTTT. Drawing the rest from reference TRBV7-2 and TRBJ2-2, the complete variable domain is GAGVSQSPSNKVTEKGKDVELRCDPISGHTALYWYRQSLGQGLEFLIYFQGNSAPDKSGLPSDRFSAERTGGSVSTLTIQRTQQEDSAVYLCASKGGAGGPTNTGELFFGEGSRLTVL.

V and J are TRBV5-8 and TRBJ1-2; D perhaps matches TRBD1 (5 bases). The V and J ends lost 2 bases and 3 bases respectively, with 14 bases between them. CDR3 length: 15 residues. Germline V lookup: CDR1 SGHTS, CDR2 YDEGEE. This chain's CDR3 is CASSLRIVRDYGYTF. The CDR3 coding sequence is TGTGCCAGCAGCTTAAGGATTGTCAGGGACTATGGCTACACCTTC. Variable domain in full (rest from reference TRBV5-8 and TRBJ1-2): EAGVTQSPTHLIKTRGQQATLRCSPISGHTSVYWYQQALGLGLQFLLWYDEGEERNRGNFPPRFSGRQFPNYSSELNVNALELEDSALYLCASSLRIVRDYGYTFGSGTRLTVV.

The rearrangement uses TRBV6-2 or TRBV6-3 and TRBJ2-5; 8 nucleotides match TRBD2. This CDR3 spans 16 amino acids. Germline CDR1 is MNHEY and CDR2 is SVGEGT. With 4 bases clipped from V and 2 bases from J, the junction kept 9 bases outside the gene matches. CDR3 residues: CASSWGSGETQETQYF. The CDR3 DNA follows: TGTGCCAGCAGTTGGGGTAGCGGGGAGACTCAAGAGACCCAGTACTTC.

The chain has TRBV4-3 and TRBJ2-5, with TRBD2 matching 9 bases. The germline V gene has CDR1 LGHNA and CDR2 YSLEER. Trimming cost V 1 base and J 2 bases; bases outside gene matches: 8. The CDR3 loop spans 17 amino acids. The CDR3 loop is CASSQGTGTSIQETQYF. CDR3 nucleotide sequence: TGCGCCAGCAGCCAAGGGACGGGGACTAGCATACAAGAGACCCAGTACTTC.

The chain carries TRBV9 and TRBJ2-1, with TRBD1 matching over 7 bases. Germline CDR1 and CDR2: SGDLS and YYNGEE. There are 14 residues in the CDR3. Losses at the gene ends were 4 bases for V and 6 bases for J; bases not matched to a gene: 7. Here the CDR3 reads CASSTRDSINEQFF. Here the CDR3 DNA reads TGTGCCAGCAGCACCCGGGACAGCATCAATGAGCAGTTCTTC.

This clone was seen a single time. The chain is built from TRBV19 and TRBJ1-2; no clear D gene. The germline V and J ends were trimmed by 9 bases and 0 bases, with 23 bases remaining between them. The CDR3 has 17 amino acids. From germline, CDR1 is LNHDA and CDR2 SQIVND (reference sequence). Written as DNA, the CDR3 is TGTGCCAGCCGGACTTTCCTAGGACCTCGTCCTAACTATGGCTACACCTTC. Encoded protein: CASRTFLGPRPNYGYTF.

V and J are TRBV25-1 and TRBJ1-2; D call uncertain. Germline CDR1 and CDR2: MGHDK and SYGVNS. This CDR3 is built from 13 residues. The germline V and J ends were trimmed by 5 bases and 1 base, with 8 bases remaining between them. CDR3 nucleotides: TGTGCCAGCAGTCCCGGGGTTAACTATGGCTACACCTTC. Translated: CASSPGVNYGYTF.

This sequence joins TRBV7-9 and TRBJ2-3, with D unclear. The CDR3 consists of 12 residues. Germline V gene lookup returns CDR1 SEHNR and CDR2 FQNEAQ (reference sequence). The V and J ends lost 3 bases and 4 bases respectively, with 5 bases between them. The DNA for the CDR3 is TGTGCCAGCAGCTTCAGATCAGATACGCAGTATTTT. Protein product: CASSFRSDTQYF.

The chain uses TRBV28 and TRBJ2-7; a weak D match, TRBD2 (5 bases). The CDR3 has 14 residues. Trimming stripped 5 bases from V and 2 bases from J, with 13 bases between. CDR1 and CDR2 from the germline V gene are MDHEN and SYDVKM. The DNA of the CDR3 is TGTGCCAGCAGTCAGCAACTAGACCCCTACGAGCAGTACTTC. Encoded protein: CASSQQLDPYEQYF.

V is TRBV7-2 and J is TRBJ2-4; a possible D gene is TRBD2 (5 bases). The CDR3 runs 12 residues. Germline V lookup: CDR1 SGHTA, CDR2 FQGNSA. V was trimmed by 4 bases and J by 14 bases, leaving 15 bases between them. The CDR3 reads CASSSYLEDEYF. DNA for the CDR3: TGTGCCAGCAGCTCCTACTTGGAGGACGAGTACTTC. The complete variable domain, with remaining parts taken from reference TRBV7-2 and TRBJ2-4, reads GAGVSQSPSNKVTEKGKDVELRCDPISGHTALYWYRQSLGQGLEFLIYFQGNSAPDKSGLPSDRFSAERTGGSVSTLTIQRTQQEDSAVYLCASSSYLEDEYFGAGTRLSVL.

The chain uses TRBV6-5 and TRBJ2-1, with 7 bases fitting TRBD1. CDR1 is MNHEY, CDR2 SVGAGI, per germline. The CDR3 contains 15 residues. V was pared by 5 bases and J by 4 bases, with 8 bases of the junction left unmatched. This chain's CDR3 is CASSPPTGLYNEQFF. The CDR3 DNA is TGTGCCAGCAGTCCGCCGACAGGGTTGTACAATGAGCAGTTCTTC.

CDR3 loop: CASSKGYSTYEQYF. CDR3 DNA: TGTGCCAGTAGTAAAGGCTATTCGACCTACGAGCAGTACTTC. The chain is built from TRBV19 and TRBJ2-7; no clear D gene. Germline V lookup: CDR1 LNHDA, CDR2 SQIVND (reference sequence). The V gene lost 4 bases and the J gene lost 2 bases, with 12 bases spanning the gap. The CDR3 is made up of 14 amino acids. The full variable domain, with the rest looked up from reference TRBV19 and TRBJ2-7, is DGGITQSPKYLFRKEGQNVTLSCEQNLNHDAMYWYRQDPGQGLRLIYYSQIVNDFQKGDIAEGYSVSREKKESFPLTVTSAQKNPTAFYLCASSKGYSTYEQYFGPGTRLTVT.

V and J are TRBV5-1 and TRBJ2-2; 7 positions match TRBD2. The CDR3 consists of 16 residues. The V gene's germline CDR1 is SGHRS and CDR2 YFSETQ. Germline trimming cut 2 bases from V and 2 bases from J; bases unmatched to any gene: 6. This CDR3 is CASSLGGTTNTGELFF. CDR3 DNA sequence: TGCGCCAGCAGCTTAGGCGGGACTACTAACACCGGGGAGCTGTTTTTT.

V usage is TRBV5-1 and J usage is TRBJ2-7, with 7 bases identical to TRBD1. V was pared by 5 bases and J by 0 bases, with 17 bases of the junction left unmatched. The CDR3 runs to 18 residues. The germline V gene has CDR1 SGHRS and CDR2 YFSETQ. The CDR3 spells CASRPAPSTGLSSYEQYF. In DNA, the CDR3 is TGCGCCAGCAGACCGGCCCCTTCGACAGGGCTGAGCTCCTACGAGCAGTACTTC.

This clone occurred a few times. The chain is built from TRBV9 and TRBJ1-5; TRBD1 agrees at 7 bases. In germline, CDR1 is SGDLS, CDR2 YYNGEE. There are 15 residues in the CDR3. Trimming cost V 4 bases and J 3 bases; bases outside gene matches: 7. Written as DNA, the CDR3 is TGTGCCAGCAGCTCAAGCGGACAGGTCAATCAGCCCCAGCATTTT. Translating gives CASSSSGQVNQPQHF.